Below, 7 T cell receptor beta chains from the same sample are listed, as sequenced in a study of cytomegalovirus exposure and HLA in healthy donors (dated by TCRdb to between 2016 and 2019). Libraries were prepared through the immunoSEQ multiplex PCR assay. For the multiplex PCR, a mixture combining 60 forward primers for TCR Vbeta segments and 13 reverse primers for TCR Jbeta segments was used. TCRdb took this table from immuneACCESS and kept in-frame rearrangements with V and J called. Such tables lack part of the clones; where checked against another copy, unresolved V genes explain under half of the gap, and the rest is unexplained. This sample comprises over 150,000 clones, around 68% of them detected only once. The top ten clones comprise approximately 1.5% of the sample. Specimen: PBMCs. All receptors derive from a man aged 50-59 years in good health and CMV-seronegative.

In this sample, this clone turned up a few times. V is TRBV5-1 and J is TRBJ2-7; 7 bases are shared with TRBD1. V gave up 1 base and J gave up 2 bases; unmatched junction bases: 3. This CDR3 comprises 14 residues. Germline CDR1 and CDR2: SGHRS and YFSETQ. The CDR3 loop reads CASSLRQGAYEQYF. For the CDR3, the DNA is TGCGCCAGCAGCTTGAGGCAGGGGGCCTACGAGCAGTACTTC.

In its sample, this clone was seen once. The chain couples TRBV5-1 to TRBJ1-4; D gene uncertain. CDR3 length: 14 residues. V lost 2 bases, J lost 4 bases, and 9 bases lay in between. The V gene's germline CDR1 is SGHRS and CDR2 YFSETQ. The CDR3 DNA sequence: TGCGCCAGCAGCTTATCACAGAGTAATGAAAAACTGTTTTTT. Translated: CASSLSQSNEKLFF. The whole variable domain, filled in from reference TRBV5-1 and TRBJ1-4, reads KAGVTQTPRYLIKTRGQQVTLSCSPISGHRSVSWYQQTPGQGLQFLFEYFSETQRNKGNFPGRFSGRQFSNSRSEMNVSTLELGDSALYLCASSLSQSNEKLFFGSGTQLSVL.

The chain links TRBV6-1 to TRBJ1-2; weak D call: TRBD1 (6 bases). The germline gives CDR1 MNHNS, CDR2 SASEGT. Trimming cost V 8 bases and J 4 bases, with 20 bases left between them. The CDR3 loop spans 15 amino acids. CDR3: CASEGGGRGFYGYTF. DNA for the CDR3: TGTGCCAGCGAAGGGGGGGGACGGGGCTTCTATGGCTACACCTTC.

This chain uses TRBV7-6 with TRBJ1-5, with D unclear. Trimming pared 6 bases from V and 4 bases from J, leaving 10 bases between. The CDR3 totals 13 residues. Germline-derived CDR1 and CDR2 are SGHVS and FNYEAQ. CDR3 sequence reads: CASSPRANQPQHF. The CDR3 region has the DNA TGTGCCAGCAGTCCGAGAGCTAATCAGCCCCAGCATTTT. Together with reference TRBV7-6 and TRBJ1-5, the CDR3 gives the full variable domain: GAGVSQSPRYKVTKRGQDVALRCDPISGHVSLYWYRQALGQGPEFLTYFNYEAQQDKSGLPNDRFSAERPEGSISTLTIQRTEQRDSAMYRCASSPRANQPQHFGDGTRLSIL.

CDR3 loop: CASSLSGTGTYEQYF. In DNA form, the CDR3 reads TGTGCCAGCAGCCTAAGCGGGACAGGTACCTACGAGCAGTACTTC. The rearrangement joins TRBV14 to TRBJ2-7; possible D gene TRBD1, 8 bases. The CDR3 extends over 15 amino acids. The germline V gene has CDR1 SGHDN and CDR2 FVKESK. Trimming took off 4 bases at V and 2 bases at J, with 15 bases between the two ends.

The genes are TRBV28 and TRBJ1-1; 7 bases line up with TRBD1. The CDR3 totals 17 residues. V dropped 6 bases and J dropped 1; count of bases not matched to a gene: 14. Germline V gives CDR1 MDHEN, CDR2 SYDVKM. This chain's CDR3 is CASRLPGTDRPNTEAFF. CDR3 DNA sequence: TGTGCCAGCAGGTTGCCCGGGACAGATAGGCCGAACACTGAAGCTTTCTTT. Based on the CDR3 plus reference TRBV28 and TRBJ1-1, the full variable domain is DVKVTQSSRYLVKRTGEKVFLECVQDMDHENMFWYRQDPGLGLRLIYFSYDVKMKEKGDIPEGYSVSREKKERFSLILESASTNQTSMYLCASRLPGTDRPNTEAFFGQGTRLTVV.

This chain uses TRBV5-8 with TRBJ2-5; 7 nucleotides match TRBD1. The J segment lost 5 bases and the V segment lost 4 bases, leaving 8 bases of the junction unmatched. CDR1 is SGHTS and CDR2 is YDEGEE in the germline V gene. The CDR3 is 14 amino acids. CDR3 region: CASSGGQPRETQYF. Written as DNA, the CDR3 is TGTGCCAGCAGCGGGGGACAGCCTAGGGAGACCCAGTACTTC.